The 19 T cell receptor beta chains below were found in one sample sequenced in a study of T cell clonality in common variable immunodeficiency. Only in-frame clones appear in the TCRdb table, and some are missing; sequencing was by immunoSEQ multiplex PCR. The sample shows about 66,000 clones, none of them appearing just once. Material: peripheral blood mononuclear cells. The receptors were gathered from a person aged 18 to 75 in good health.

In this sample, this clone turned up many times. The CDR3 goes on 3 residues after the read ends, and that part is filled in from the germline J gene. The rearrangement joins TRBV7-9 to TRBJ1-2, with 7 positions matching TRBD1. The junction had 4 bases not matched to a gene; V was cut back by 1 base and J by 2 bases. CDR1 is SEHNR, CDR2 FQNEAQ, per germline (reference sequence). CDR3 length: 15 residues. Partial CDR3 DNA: TGTGCCAGCAGCTTAGGTGAGGGGGCGAACTATGGC. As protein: CASSLGEGANYG. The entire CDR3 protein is CASSLGEGANYGYTF.

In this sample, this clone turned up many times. CDR3 in amino acids: CSARTGAGPQHF. CDR3 DNA, as far as it was read: TGCAGTGCTAGGACGGGTGCCGGGCCC. The V call is TRBV20-1, the J call TRBJ1-5; D remains ambiguous. The observed sequence ends 3 residues before the CDR3 terminus, with the missing tail filled in from the germline J gene. Germline V gene sequence: CDR1 DFQATT, CDR2 SNEGSKA (reference sequence). The CDR3 is 12 residues long. With 3 bases removed from V and 9 bases from J, the gap between germline ends came to 12 bases.

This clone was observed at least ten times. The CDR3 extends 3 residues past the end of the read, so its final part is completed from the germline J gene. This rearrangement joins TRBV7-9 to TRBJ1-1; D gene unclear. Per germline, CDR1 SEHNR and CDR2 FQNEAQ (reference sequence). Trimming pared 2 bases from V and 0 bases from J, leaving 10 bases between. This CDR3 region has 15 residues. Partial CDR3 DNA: TGTGCCAGCAGCTTAAAGGGTACCATGAACACTGAA. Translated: CASSLKGTMNTE. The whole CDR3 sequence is CASSLKGTMNTEAFF.

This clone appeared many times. The DNA read from the CDR3 is TGTGCCAGTAGTCTCGGGACAGGGGGAAGGAATCAGCCC. Translated, it gives CASSLGTGGRNQP. The whole CDR3 protein is CASSLGTGGRNQPQHF. The chain links TRBV19 to TRBJ1-5, with 11 bases lining up with TRBD1. Sequencing ends 3 residues short of the CDR3 end; the germline J gene provides the rest. Germline V gene lookup returns CDR1 LNHDA and CDR2 SQIVND (reference sequence). V lost 5 bases, J lost 4 bases, and 7 bases stayed unmatched. The CDR3 has 16 amino acids.

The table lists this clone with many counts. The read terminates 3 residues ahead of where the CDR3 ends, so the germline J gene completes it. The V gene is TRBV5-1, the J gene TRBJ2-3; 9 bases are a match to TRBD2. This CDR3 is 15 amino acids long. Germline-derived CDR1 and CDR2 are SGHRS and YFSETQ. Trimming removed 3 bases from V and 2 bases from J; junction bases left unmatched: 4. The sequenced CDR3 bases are TGCGCCAGCAGCTCGGGACTAGCTCTCACAGATACG. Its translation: CASSSGLALTDT. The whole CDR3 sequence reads CASSSGLALTDTQYF.

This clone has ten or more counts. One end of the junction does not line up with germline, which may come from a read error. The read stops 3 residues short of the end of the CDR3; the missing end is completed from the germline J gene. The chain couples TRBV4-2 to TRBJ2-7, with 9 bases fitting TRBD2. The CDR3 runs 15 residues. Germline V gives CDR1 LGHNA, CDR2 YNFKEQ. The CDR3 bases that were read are TGCGCCAGCAGCCAAGGGGCTAGCGGGACTTACGAG. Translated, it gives CASSQGASGTYE. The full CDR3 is CASSQGASGTYEQYF.

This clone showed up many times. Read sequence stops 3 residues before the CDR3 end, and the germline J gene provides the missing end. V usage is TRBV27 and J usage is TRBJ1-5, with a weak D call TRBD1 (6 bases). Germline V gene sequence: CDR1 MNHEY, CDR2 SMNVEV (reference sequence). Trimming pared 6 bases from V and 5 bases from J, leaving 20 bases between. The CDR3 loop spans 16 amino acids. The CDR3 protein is CASSPHGRGGDQPQHF. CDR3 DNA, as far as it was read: TGTGCCAGCAGCCCTCACGGTAGAGGGGGGGATCAGCCC.

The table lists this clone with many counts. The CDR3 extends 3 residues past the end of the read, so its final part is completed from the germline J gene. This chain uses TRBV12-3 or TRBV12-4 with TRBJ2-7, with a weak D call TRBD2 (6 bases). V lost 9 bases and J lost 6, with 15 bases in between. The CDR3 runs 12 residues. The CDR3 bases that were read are TGTGCCAGTGGGACTGGGCGAGGCGAG. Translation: CASGTGRGE. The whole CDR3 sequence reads CASGTGRGEQYF.

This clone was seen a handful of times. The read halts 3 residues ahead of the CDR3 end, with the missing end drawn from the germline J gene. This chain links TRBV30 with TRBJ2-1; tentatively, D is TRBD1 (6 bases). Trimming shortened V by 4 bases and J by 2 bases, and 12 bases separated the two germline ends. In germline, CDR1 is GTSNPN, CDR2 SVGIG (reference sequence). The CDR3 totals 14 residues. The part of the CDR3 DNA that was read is TGTGCCTGGAAAAACAGGGTCCCCTACAATGAG. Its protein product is CAWKNRVPYNE. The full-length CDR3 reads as CAWKNRVPYNEQFF.

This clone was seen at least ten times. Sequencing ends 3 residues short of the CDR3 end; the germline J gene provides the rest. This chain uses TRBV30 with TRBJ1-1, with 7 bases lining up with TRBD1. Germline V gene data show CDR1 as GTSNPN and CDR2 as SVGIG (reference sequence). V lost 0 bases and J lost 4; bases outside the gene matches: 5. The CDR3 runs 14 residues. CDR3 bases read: TGTGCCTGGAGTGTAGGGGGCTCTGCCACTGAA. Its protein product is CAWSVGGSATE. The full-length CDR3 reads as CAWSVGGSATEAFF. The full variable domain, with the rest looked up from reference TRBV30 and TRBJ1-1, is SQTIHQWPATLVQPVGSPLSLECTVEGTSNPNLYWYRQAAGRGLQLLFYSVGIGQISSEVPQNLSASRPQDRQFILSSKKLLLSDSGFYLCAWSVGGSATEAFFGQGTRLTVV.

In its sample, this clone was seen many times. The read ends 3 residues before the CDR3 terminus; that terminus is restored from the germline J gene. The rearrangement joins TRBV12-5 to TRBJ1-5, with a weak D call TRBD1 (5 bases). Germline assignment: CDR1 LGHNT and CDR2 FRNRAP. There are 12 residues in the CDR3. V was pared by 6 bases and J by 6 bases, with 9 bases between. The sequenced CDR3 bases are TGTGCTAGTGGCGTCCAGGGTCAGCCC. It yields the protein CASGVQGQP. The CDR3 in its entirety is CASGVQGQPQHF. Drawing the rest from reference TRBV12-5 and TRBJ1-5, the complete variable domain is DARVTQTPRHKVTEMGQEVTMRCQPILGHNTVFWYRQTMMQGLELLAYFRNRAPLDDSGMPKDRFSAEMPDATLATLKIQPSEPRDSAVYFCASGVQGQPQHFGDGTRLSIL.

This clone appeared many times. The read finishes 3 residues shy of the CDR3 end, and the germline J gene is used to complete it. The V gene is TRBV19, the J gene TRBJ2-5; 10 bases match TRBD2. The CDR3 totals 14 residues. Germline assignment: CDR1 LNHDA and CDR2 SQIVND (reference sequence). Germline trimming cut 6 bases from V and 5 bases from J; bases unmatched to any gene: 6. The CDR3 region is CASRPTSGIETQYF. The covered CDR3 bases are TGTGCCAGTAGGCCTACTAGCGGGATTGAGACC.

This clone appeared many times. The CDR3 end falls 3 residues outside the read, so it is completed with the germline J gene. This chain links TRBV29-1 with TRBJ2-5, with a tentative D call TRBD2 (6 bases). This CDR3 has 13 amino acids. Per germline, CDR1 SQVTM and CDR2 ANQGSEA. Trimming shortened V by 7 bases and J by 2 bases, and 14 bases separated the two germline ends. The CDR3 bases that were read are TGCAGCGCCGGAGGGGCCGGGCAAGAGACC. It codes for CSAGGAGQET. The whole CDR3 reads CSAGGAGQETQYF.

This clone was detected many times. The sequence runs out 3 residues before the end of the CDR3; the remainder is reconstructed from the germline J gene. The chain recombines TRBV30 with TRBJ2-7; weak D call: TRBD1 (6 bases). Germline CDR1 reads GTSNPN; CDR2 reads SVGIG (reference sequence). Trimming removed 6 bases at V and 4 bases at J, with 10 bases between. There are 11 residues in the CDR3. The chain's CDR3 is CACTQGYEQYF. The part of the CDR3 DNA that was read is TGTGCCTGCACACAGGGATACGAG.

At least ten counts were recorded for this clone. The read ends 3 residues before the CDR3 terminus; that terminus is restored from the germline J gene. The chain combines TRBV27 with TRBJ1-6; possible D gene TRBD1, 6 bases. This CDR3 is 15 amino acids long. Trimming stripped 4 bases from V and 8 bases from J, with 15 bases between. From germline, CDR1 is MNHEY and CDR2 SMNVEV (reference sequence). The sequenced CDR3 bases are TGTGCCAGCAGTTGGGGTGGGGGCCATCATTCACCC. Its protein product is CASSWGGGHHSP. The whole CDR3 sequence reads CASSWGGGHHSPLHF.

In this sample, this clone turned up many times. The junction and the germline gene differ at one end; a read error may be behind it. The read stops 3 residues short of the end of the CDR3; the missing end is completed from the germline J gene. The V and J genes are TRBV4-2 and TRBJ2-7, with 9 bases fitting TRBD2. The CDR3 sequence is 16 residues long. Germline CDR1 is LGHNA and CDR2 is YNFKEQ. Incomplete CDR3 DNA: TGCGCCAGCAGCCAAGAGGCGGGACTAGCTGGTTACGAG. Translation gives CASSQEAGLAGYE. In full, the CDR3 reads CASSQEAGLAGYEQYF.

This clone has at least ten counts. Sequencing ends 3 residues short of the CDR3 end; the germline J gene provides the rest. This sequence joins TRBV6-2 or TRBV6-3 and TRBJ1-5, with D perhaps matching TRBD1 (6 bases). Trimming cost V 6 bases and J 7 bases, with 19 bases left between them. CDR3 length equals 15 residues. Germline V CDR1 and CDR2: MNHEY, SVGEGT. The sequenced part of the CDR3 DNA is TGTGCCAGCAGCACCGGGACACGGGCTTGGCAGCCC. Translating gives CASSTGTRAWQP. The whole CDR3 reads CASSTGTRAWQPQHF.

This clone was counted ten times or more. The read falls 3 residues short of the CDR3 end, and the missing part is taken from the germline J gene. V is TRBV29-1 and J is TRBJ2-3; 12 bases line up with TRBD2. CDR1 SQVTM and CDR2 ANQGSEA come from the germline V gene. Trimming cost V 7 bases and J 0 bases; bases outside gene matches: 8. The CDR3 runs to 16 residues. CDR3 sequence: CSAPGLAGFSTDTQYF. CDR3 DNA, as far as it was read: TGCAGCGCCCCCGGACTAGCGGGGTTTAGCACAGATACG.

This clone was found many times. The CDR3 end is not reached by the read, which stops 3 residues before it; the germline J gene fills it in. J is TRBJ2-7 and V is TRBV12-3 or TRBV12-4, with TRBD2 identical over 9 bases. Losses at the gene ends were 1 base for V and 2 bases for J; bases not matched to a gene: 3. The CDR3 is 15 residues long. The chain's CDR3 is CASSLGPSGAYEQYF. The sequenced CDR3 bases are TGTGCCAGCAGTTTAGGACCTAGCGGGGCCTACGAG.